Shown below are 6 T cell receptor beta chains from a single sample sequenced in a study of blood T cell repertoires in COVID-19. This table comes from immunoSEQ multiplex PCR, and its TCRdb copy is limited to in-frame clones, with some not included. The sample includes some 130,000 clones, about 70% of them seen just once. Sequencing input: peripheral blood. The origin of the receptors is a woman in her seventies with acute or convalescent COVID-19.

In this sample, this clone turned up many times. The chain employs TRBV10-3 and TRBJ2-2; 8 bases line up with TRBD1. The CDR3 length is 13 residues. The germline CDR1 and CDR2 sequences are ENHRY and SYGVKD. The J segment lost 6 bases and the V segment lost 6 bases, leaving 3 bases of the junction unmatched. Here the CDR3 reads CAIRGQGSGELFF. The DNA of the CDR3 is TGTGCCATCAGAGGACAGGGTTCCGGGGAGCTGTTTTTT.

V usage is TRBV9 and J usage is TRBJ1-3; 8 nucleotides align to TRBD1. Germline V gene data show CDR1 as SGDLS and CDR2 as YYNGEE. Trimming cost V 4 bases and J 0 bases; bases outside gene matches: 6. The CDR3 contains 16 residues. CDR3 DNA sequence: TGTGCCAGCAGCCCCTTAGGACAGGGCTCTGGAAACACCATATATTTT. Its translation: CASSPLGQGSGNTIYF.

About this clone itself: A much larger clone sits a single nucleotide away, making a read error possible. V is TRBV7-9 and J is TRBJ2-7; 11 bases align to TRBD1. J lost 3 bases, V lost 4 bases, and 2 bases had no gene match. Germline CDR1 reads SEHNR; CDR2 reads FQNEAQ (reference sequence). CDR3 length equals 14 residues. The CDR3 region is CASSSGTGGYEQYF. CDR3 nucleotide sequence: TGTGCCAGCAGCTCCGGGACAGGGGGCTACGAGCAGTACTTC.

This clone has more than one count but fewer than ten. The CDR3 DNA reads as TGTGCCAGCAGCTTAGCTGGGACAGGGCTCTACGAGCAGTACTTC. Translated: CASSLAGTGLYEQYF. This sequence joins TRBV11-2 and TRBJ2-7, with 9 positions matching TRBD1. Germline-derived CDR1 and CDR2 are SGHAT and FQNNGV. The V and J ends lost 1 base and 3 bases, in that order; junction bases with no gene match: 4. CDR3 length: 15 amino acids.

This chain joins TRBV6-5 and TRBJ1-4, with TRBD1 identical over 7 bases. The germline gives CDR1 MNHEY, CDR2 SVGAGI. V lost 0 bases to trimming and J lost 4 bases; unmatched junction nucleotides: 2. CDR3 size: 15 residues. The CDR3, as DNA: TGTGCCAGCAGTTACTCGACAGGGTTTAATGAAAAACTGTTTTTT. This gives the protein CASSYSTGFNEKLFF.

This sequence joins TRBV7-8 and TRBJ1-4, with D tentatively TRBD1 (6 bases). V lost 4 bases to trimming and J lost 5 bases, with 14 bases between them. The CDR3 sequence is 15 residues long. Germline V gene lookup returns CDR1 SGHVS and CDR2 FQNEAQ. The CDR3: CASSSLRDTNEKLFF. The CDR3, as DNA: TGTGCCAGCAGCTCACTCCGGGACACAAATGAAAAACTGTTTTTT.